Shown below are 15 T cell receptor beta chains from a single sample sequenced in a study of CD8+CD57+ T cells in acquired aplastic anemia. Selection for sequencing was limited to patients who had shown CD8+CD57+ cell expansion by flow cytometry. Profiles of TCR beta VDJ and CDR3 were generated from a genomic DNA template. Using its own MiXCR run on the reads, TCRdb lists one record per CDR3 protein. The sample carries about 200,000 distinct CDR3 sequences, about 60% recorded once. Sample: sorted CD4+, CD8+, or CD8+CD57+ T cells (not recorded which) from PBMCs. The receptors derive from a human donor with aplastic anemia.

This clonotype was counted ten times or more. J is TRBJ2-3 and V is TRBV10-3; D is perhaps TRBD1 or TRBD2 (5 bases each). Germline values: CDR1 ENHRY, CDR2 SYGVKD. CDR3 size: 15 residues. Trimming shortened V by 5 bases and J by 0 bases, and 12 bases separated the two germline ends. The DNA of the CDR3 is TGTGCCATCAGTAAAGGGACGGCTAGCACAGATACGCAGTATTTT. Its protein product is CAISKGTASTDTQYF.

The V and J genes are TRBV6-6 and TRBJ1-6; D unclear. The CDR3 length is 18 residues. The germline CDR1 and CDR2 sequences are MNHNY and SVGAGI (reference sequence). The V and J ends lost 5 bases and 0 bases respectively, with 17 bases between them. CDR3 protein: CASSPPLGRSSYNSPLHF. In nucleotides, the CDR3 is TGTGCCAGCAGTCCCCCGTTGGGCAGGAGCTCCTATAATTCACCCCTCCACTTT.

The chain combines TRBV7-9 with TRBJ2-7, with TRBD1 as a possible D gene (5 bases). This CDR3 region has 14 residues. Trimming pared 5 bases from V and 5 bases from J, leaving 16 bases between. Germline V lookup: CDR1 SEHNR, CDR2 FQNEAQ (reference sequence). CDR3 coding DNA: TGTGCCAGCAGCCAACGGGCAGGGTTGGACGAGCAGTACTTC. It encodes CASSQRAGLDEQYF. Variable domain in full (rest from reference TRBV7-9 and TRBJ2-7): DTGVSQNPRHKITKRGQNVTFRCDPISEHNRLYWYRQTLGQGPEFLTYFQNEAQLEKSRLLSDRFSAERPKGSFSTLEIQRTEQGDSAMYLCASSQRAGLDEQYFGPGTRLTVT.

V usage is TRBV19 and J usage is TRBJ1-3; tentatively, D is TRBD1 (5 bases). Germline V gene lookup returns CDR1 LNHDA and CDR2 SQIVND (reference sequence). The V end was cut by 4 bases, the J end by 0 bases, with 13 bases between. The CDR3 is 16 residues long. In nucleotides, the CDR3 is TGTGCCAGTAGTAGTCGGGACGCCAGCTCTGGAAACACCATATATTTT. It is translated as CASSSRDASSGNTIYF.

The rearrangement links TRBV19 to TRBJ2-2; D is possibly TRBD1 (7 bases). The V and J ends lost 6 bases and 3 bases respectively, with 17 bases between them. CDR1 is LNHDA, CDR2 SQIVND, per germline (reference sequence). This CDR3 has 16 amino acids. Written as DNA, the CDR3 is TGTGCCAGTAGGAACCGCGGGACAGTTGACACCGGGGAGCTGTTTTTT. It encodes CASRNRGTVDTGELFF.

In the case of this clonotype: A much larger clone differs by one base, so this may be a read error. Since the CDR3 does not end with the conserved phenylalanine or tryptophan, this likely comes from a read error. The CDR3 DNA sequence: TGCGCCAGCCGAGTTGGAACAGATACGCAGTATATT. The encoded protein is CASRVGTDTQYI. The rearrangement uses TRBV5-1 and TRBJ2-3; D is uncertain. Germline values: CDR1 SGHRS, CDR2 YFSETQ. V was cut by 7 bases and J by 3 bases, with 9 bases left in between. The CDR3 is 12 amino acids.

A note on this clonotype: Because it lacks the conserved phenylalanine or tryptophan at the end, this CDR3 is likely a read error. The CDR3 loop is CARSQGRNQPQHV. In nucleotides, the CDR3 is TGTGCCCGCAGCCAAGGCAGAAATCAGCCCCAGCATGTT. The chain carries TRBV9 and TRBJ1-5; no reliable D call. In germline, CDR1 is SGDLS, CDR2 YYNGEE. CDR3 size: 13 residues.

The rearrangement uses TRBV2 and TRBJ2-7; D is uncertain. With 6 bases removed from V and 0 bases from J, the gap between germline ends came to 15 bases. The CDR3 runs to 15 residues. CDR1 and CDR2 (germline): SNHLY, FYNNEI. CDR3 sequence: CASSPQQTPSYEQYF. The DNA of the CDR3 is TGTGCCAGCAGCCCCCAGCAGACGCCCTCCTACGAGCAGTACTTC.

The chain employs TRBV5-1 and TRBJ2-7; D unresolved. V lost 5 bases and J lost 5, with 11 bases in between. The CDR3 contains 12 residues. CDR1 SGHRS and CDR2 YFSETQ come from the germline V gene. The CDR3 spells CASSHGSHEQYF. Here the CDR3 DNA reads TGCGCCAGCAGTCATGGGTCACACGAGCAGTACTTC.

This chain connects TRBV29-1 to TRBJ2-2; D ambiguous. The CDR3 length is 13 residues. CDR1 SQVTM and CDR2 ANQGSEA come from the germline V gene. The V end was cut by 1 base, the J end by 3 bases, with 6 bases between. The CDR3 nucleotides read TGCAGCGTTGAAGCGCGACACACCGGGGAGCTGTTTTTT. This translates into CSVEARHTGELFF.

The chain recombines TRBV2 with TRBJ1-2; TRBD1 matches at 9 bases. CDR1 and CDR2 from the germline V gene are SNHLY and FYNNEI. This CDR3 is 15 amino acids long. Losses at the gene ends were 3 bases for V and 6 bases for J; bases not matched to a gene: 8. The CDR3 sequence is CASSDRQGDLNGYTF. The CDR3 DNA reads TGTGCCAGCAGTGACCGACAGGGGGACCTTAATGGCTACACCTTC.

This clonotype was picked up many times. In DNA form, the CDR3 reads TGTGCCAGTGGATGGGTCTGGGGCTACACCTTC. Translation gives CASGWVWGYTF. The chain couples TRBV19 to TRBJ1-2; D gene unclear. Germline loops: CDR1 LNHDA, CDR2 SQIVND (reference sequence). CDR3 size: 11 residues. The V end was cut by 8 bases, the J end by 8 bases, with 12 bases between. Full variable domain (missing parts from reference TRBV19 and TRBJ1-2): DGGITQSPKYLFRKEGQNVTLSCEQNLNHDAMYWYRQDPGQGLRLIYYSQIVNDFQKGDIAEGYSVSREKKESFPLTVTSAQKNPTAFYLCASGWVWGYTFGSGTRLTVV.

The chain links TRBV19 to TRBJ1-4; D gene uncertain. The CDR3 contains 13 residues. V was pared by 7 bases and J by 8 bases, with 14 bases between. CDR1 is LNHDA, CDR2 SQIVND, per germline (reference sequence). In nucleotides, the CDR3 is TGTGCCAGTAATCGGGGAGTGGGAGAAAAACTGTTTTTT. Its translation: CASNRGVGEKLFF.

The gene calls are TRBV20-1 and TRBJ1-5; a weak D match, TRBD1 (5 bases). This CDR3 contains 14 residues. Trimming took off 6 bases at V and 1 base at J, with 13 bases between the two ends. Germline V gene data show CDR1 as DFQATT and CDR2 as SNEGSKA (reference sequence). This CDR3 reads CSATGRRSNQPQHF. DNA of the CDR3: TGCAGTGCAACAGGTCGTAGGAGCAATCAGCCCCAGCATTTT.

The chain employs TRBV19 and TRBJ1-5; D is unclear. V lost 8 bases, J lost 10 bases, and 12 bases lay in between. Germline-derived CDR1 and CDR2 are LNHDA and SQIVND (reference sequence). This CDR3 spans 11 amino acids. CDR3: CASGSLQPQHF. In DNA, the CDR3 is TGTGCCAGTGGCAGCCTACAACCCCAGCATTTT.